The clone carrying this T cell receptor (beta chain) has a count of ten or more. Trimming cost V 1 base and J 1 base, with 11 bases left between them. The CDR3 contains 15 residues. The germline CDR1 and CDR2 sequences are SGHVS and FQNEAQ. This record belongs to a study of neurological immune-mediated disorders. TCRdb re-called the 5' RACE reads with MiXCR, one entry per CDR3 protein. This table holds some 37,000 distinct CDR3 sequences, about 14% found once. The sequence was obtained from a woman aged 45-65 years with HTLV-1-associated myelopathy (HAM/TSP). J is TRBJ2-7 and V is TRBV7-8, with TRBD2 as a possible D gene (6 bases). Sequencing was performed on PBMCs. CDR3 sequence (DNA): TGTGCCAGCAGCTTAGTGGGGGGATTGTCCTACGAGCAGTACTTC. This translates into CASSLVGGLSYEQYF.